This T cell receptor (beta chain) was profiled in a study of blood T cell repertoires in COVID-19 (TCRdb year 2020). Some background on the complete study: The collaborator samples originated in the United States, Italy and Spain and spanned the acute and convalescent phases of COVID-19. The material from the prospective study consisted of cDNA or gDNA derived from T cells, B-cell-depleted T cells, or PBMCs. Sample metadata almost always included a de-identified subject ID, COVID-19 status, age in years and sex. A freely available public database, intended as a resource for researchers studying the immune response to SARS-CoV-2, is where the repertoires were released. The samples were drawn from two sources: the first 160 participants of the ongoing ImmuneRACE study, and some 1,300 subjects contributed by 6 global collaborators. Subjects who had been exposed to COVID-19, were actively infected with it, or had recovered from it provided the deeply sampled blood TCRbeta repertoires that made up the dataset. Where available, HLA class I and class II types were taken from metadata supplied by the sample provider and were not determined by assay-based typing. What the authors observed across the whole study: Clinical and demographic metadata were provided uncurated, with the amount varying by source and participant.

The immunoSEQ Assay, a bias-controlled multiplex PCR, was used to amplify TCRbeta CDR3 regions from genomic DNA. The source study handled its data this way. The number of nucleated cells in each sample was estimated from the amplification of reference gene primers within the assay. Sequence reads were collapsed and filtered to measure the absolute abundance of every unique TCRbeta CDR3 rearrangement. For each sample, productive Simpson clonality was calculated by taking the square root of Simpson's diversity index across productive rearrangements. TCRdb provides this immuneACCESS table in a form limited to in-frame rearrangements. Some clones are lacking; in checked studies, under half of them reflect an unresolved V gene, and why the rest are absent is not known. D and trimming come from the DNA, and the V and J calls and clone size come from that table. This sample is represented by roughly 430,000 clones; more than 70% of them were singletons. 1.4% of the sample is in the top ten clones.

V is pared back by 3 bases and J by 4 bases, with 12 bases lying between the germline termini. CDR1 and CDR2 are drawn from the germline V gene (reference sequence): SEHNR, FQNEAQ. The cysteine opens and the phenylalanine closes a CDR3 of 14 amino acids. CDR3 DNA only is kept here, 42 bases in frame from base 1. Participants in the prospective study were enrolled through a virtual design, were aged about 18 to 100 years, and lived in about 25 United States geographic areas. To assign participants to cohorts, the prospective study relied on clinical history that participants themselves reported in a screening survey and a study questionnaire. Exposed participants had been in contact with someone with a PCR-confirmed or clinician-diagnosed COVID-19 case within 2 weeks of study entry. In the prospective study, mobile phlebotomists collected whole blood, serum and a nasopharyngeal or oropharyngeal swab from each participant. Participants in the prospective study had the option to provide additional blood draws and questionnaires over an approximately 2-month period. Before DNA extraction, prospective study blood samples were shipped either frozen or at room temperature.

To note about this clone: Which antigen it targets is not known. Base qualities are not at hand, and no much larger clone is one base apart.

Sequencing was performed on PBMCs or T cells enriched from blood (not recorded which). The receptor's source is a woman aged 18 to 35 who had been exposed to COVID-19. Rearrangement joined TRBV7-9 to TRBJ1-2; the D segment cannot be called with confidence. This receptor carries the CDR3 CASSFSTVSYGYTF. The sequenced DNA: TGTGCCAGCAGCTTCTCCACAGTTTCCTATGGCTACACCTTC.